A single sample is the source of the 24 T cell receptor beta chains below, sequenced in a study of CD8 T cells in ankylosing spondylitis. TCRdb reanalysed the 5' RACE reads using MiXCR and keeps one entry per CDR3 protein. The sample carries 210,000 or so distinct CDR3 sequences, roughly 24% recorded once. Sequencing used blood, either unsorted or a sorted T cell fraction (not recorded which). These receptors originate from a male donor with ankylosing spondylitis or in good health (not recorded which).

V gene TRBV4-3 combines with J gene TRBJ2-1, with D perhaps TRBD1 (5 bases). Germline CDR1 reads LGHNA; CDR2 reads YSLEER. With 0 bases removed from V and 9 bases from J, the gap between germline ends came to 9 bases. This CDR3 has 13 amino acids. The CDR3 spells CASSQDRGVEQFF. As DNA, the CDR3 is TGCGCCAGCAGCCAAGATAGGGGCGTTGAGCAGTTCTTC.

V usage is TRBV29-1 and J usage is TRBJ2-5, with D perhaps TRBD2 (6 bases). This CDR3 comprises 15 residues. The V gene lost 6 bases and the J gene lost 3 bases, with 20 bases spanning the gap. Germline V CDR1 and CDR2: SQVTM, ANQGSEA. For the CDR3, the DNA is TGCAGCGTGTGGGGTAGCGGACGACTTAAAGAGACCCAGTACTTC. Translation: CSVWGSGRLKETQYF.

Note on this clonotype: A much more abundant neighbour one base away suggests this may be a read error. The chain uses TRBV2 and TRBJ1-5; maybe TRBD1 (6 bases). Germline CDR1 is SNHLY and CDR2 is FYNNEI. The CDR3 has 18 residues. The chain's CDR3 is CAISLVVGGLGGNQPQHF. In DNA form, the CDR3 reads TGTGCCATCAGTTTGGTTGTGGGGGGCCTGGGGGGCAATCAGCCCCAGCATTTT.

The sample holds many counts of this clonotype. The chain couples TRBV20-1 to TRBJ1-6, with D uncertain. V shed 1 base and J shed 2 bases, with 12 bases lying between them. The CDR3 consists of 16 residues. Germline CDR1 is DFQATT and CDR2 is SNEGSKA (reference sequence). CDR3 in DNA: TGCAGTGCTAGAGCCTCGACGGGCACCTATAATTCACCCCTCCACTTT. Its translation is CSARASTGTYNSPLHF.

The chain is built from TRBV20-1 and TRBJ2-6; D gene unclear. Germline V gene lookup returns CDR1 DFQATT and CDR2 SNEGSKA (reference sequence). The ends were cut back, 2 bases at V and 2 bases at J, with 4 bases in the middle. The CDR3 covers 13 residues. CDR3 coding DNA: TGCAGTGCTAGATCTCCTGGGGCCAACGTCCTGACTTTC. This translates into CSARSPGANVLTF.

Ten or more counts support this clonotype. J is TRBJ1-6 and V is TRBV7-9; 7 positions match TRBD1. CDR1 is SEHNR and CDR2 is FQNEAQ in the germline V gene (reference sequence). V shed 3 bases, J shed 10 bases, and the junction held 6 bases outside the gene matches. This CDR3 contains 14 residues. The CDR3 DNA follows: TGTGCCAGCAGCTTTGGACAGGTCCAATCACCCCTCCACTTT. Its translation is CASSFGQVQSPLHF.

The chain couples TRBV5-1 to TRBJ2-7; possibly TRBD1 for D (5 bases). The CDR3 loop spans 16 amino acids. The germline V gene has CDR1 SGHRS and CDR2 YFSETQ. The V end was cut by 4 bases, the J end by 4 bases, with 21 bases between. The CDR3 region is CASSVVMGQPPYEQYF. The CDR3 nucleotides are TGCGCCAGCAGCGTGGTCATGGGGCAGCCACCGTACGAGCAGTACTTC.

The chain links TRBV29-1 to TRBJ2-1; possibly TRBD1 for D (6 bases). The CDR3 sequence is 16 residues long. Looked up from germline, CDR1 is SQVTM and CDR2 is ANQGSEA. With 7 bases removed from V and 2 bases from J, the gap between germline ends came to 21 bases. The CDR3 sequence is CSAQVGARPAYNEQFF. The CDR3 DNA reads TGCAGCGCCCAGGTGGGGGCGAGGCCGGCCTACAATGAGCAGTTCTTC.

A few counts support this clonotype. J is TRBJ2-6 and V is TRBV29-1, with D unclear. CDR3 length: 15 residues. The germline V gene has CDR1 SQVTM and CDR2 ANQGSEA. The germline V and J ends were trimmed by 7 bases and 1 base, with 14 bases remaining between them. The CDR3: CSAASPESGANVLTF. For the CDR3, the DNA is TGCAGCGCCGCCAGCCCGGAGTCTGGGGCCAACGTCCTGACTTTC.

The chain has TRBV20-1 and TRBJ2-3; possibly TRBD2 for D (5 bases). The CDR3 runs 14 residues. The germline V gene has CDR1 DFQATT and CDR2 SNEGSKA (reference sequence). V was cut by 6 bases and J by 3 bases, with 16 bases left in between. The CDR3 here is CSAGDPLGTDTQYF. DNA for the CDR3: TGCAGTGCCGGGGATCCCCTGGGAACAGATACGCAGTATTTT.

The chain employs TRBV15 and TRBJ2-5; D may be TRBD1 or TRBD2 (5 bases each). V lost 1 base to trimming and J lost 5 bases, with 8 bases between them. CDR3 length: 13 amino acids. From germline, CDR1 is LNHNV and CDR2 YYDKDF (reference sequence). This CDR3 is CATSRGGDETQYF. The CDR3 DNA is TGTGCCACCAGCAGAGGAGGGGACGAGACCCAGTACTTC. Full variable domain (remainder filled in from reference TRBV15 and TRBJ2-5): DAMVIQNPRYQVTQFGKPVTLSCSQTLNHNVMYWYQQKSSQAPKLLFHYYDKDFNNEADTPDNFQSRRPNTSFCFLDIRSPGLGDTAMYLCATSRGGDETQYFGPGTRLLVL.

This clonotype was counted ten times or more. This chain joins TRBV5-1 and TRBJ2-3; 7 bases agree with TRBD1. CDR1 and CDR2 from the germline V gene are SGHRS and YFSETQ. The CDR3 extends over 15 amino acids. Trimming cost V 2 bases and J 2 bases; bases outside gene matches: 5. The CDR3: CASSFGQAATDTQYF. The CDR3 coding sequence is TGCGCCAGCAGCTTTGGACAGGCAGCCACAGATACGCAGTATTTT.

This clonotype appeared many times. CDR3 loop: CASLRRGENIQYF. As DNA, the CDR3 is TGTGCCAGTCTTCGGCGGGGGGAAAACATTCAGTACTTC. The chain employs TRBV3-1 and TRBJ2-4; 8 nucleotides agree with TRBD2. V lost 9 bases to trimming and J lost 5 bases; unmatched junction nucleotides: 6. Germline-derived CDR1 and CDR2 are LGHDT and YNNKEL (reference sequence). The CDR3 contains 13 residues.

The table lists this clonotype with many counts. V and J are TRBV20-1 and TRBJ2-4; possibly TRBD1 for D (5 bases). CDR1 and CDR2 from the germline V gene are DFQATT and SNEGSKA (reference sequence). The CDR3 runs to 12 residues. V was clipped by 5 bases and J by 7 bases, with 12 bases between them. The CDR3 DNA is TGCAGTGCTGGACACAAAAACAACATTCAGTACTTC. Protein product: CSAGHKNNIQYF.

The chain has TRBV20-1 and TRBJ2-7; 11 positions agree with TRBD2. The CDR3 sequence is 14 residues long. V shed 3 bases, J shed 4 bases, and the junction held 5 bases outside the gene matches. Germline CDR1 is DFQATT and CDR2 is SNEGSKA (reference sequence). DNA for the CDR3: TGCAGTGCTAGGACTAGCGGGATTATTTACGAGCAGTACTTC. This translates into CSARTSGIIYEQYF.

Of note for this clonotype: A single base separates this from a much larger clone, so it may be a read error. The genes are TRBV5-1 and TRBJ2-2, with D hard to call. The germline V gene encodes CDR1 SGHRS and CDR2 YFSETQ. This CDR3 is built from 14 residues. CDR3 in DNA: TGCGGCAGCAGCGTTAGTCAGAACACCGGGGAGCTGTTTTTT. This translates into CGSSVSQNTGELFF.

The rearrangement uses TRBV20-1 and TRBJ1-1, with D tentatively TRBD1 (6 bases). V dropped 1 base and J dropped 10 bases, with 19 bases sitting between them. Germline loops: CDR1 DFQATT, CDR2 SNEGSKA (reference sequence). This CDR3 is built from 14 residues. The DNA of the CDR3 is TGCAGTGCTAGAGTGGCGACAGGAGATTGGGGAGCTTTCTTT. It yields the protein CSARVATGDWGAFF.

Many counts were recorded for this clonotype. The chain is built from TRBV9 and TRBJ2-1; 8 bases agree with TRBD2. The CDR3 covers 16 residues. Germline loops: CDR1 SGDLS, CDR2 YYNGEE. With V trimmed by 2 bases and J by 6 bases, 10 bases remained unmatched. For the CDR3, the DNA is TGTGCCAGCAGCGTGCTTGATGCGGGAGGTGCCAATGAGCAGTTCTTC. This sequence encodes CASSVLDAGGANEQFF.

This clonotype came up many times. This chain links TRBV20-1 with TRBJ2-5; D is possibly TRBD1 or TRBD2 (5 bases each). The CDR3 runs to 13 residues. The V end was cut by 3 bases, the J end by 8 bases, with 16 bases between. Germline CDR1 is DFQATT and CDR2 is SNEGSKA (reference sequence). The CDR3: CSASGQGPGTQYF. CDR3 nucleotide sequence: TGCAGTGCTAGCGGTCAGGGTCCGGGAACCCAGTACTTC.

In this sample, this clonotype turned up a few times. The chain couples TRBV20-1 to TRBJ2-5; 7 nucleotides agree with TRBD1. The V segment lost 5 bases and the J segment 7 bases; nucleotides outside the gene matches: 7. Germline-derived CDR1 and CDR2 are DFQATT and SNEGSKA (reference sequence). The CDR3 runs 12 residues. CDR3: CSAPGQPGTQYF. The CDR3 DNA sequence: TGCAGTGCTCCGGGACAGCCGGGGACCCAGTACTTC.

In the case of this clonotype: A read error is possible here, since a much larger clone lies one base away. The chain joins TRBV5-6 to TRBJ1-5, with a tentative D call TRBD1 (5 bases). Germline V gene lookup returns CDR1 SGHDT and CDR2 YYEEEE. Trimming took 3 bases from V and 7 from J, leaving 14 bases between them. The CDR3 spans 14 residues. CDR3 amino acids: CASSWGRAGQPQHF. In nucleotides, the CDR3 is TGTGCCAGCAGCTGGGGGAGGGCCGGACAGCCCCAGCATTTT.

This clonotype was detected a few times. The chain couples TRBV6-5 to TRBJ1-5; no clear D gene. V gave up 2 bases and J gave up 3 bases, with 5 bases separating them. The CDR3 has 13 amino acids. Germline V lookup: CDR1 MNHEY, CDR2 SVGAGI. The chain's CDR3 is CASSYTYNQPQHF. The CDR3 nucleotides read TGTGCCAGCAGTTACACCTACAATCAGCCCCAGCATTTT.

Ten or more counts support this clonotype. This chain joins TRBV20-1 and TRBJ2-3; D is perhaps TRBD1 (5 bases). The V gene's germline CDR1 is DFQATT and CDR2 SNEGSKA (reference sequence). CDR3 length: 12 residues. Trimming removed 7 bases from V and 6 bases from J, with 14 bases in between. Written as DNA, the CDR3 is TGCAGTGAGCAGGGCTTGGGGGATACGCAGTATTTT. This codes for CSEQGLGDTQYF.

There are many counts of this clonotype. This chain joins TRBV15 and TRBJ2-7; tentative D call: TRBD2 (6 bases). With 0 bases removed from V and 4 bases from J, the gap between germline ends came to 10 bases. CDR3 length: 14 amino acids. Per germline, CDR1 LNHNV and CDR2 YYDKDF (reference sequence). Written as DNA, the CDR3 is TGTGCCACCAGCAGAGAGGGTAGCGGTTACGAGCAGTACTTC. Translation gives CATSREGSGYEQYF.